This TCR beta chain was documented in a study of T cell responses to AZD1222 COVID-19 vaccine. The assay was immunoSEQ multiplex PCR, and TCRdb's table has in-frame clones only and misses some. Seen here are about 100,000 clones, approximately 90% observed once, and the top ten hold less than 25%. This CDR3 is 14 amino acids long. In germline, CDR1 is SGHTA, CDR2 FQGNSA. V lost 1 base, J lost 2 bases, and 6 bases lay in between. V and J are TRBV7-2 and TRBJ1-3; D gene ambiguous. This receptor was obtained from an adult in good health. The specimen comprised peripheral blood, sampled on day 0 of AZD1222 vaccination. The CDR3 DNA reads TGTGCCAGCAGCTTAGGGTCCCCTGGAAACACCATATATTTT. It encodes CASSLGSPGNTIYF.